These 30 T cell receptor beta chains were all obtained from the same sample, sequenced in a study of blood T cell repertoires in COVID-19. Profiled with immunoSEQ multiplex PCR; TCRdb holds only in-frame clones, not every one. Here the sample spans fewer than 110,000 clones, over 60% being singletons. Source material: peripheral blood. The origin of the receptors is a man in his 70s with acute or convalescent COVID-19.

V gene TRBV5-1 combines with J gene TRBJ2-2, with 10 bases aligning to TRBD1. The CDR3 totals 15 residues. CDR1 is SGHRS, CDR2 YFSETQ, per germline. The V gene end was trimmed by 6 bases and the J gene end by 4 bases; junction bases not matched to a gene: 6. In DNA, the CDR3 is TGCGCCAGCACCGAGGGACAGGGGCCCACCGGGGAGCTGTTTTTT. Translating it yields CASTEGQGPTGELFF.

The chain combines TRBV14 with TRBJ2-1; D not resolved. V dropped 1 base and J dropped 10 bases, with 8 bases sitting between them. CDR3 length: 12 amino acids. The germline CDR1 and CDR2 sequences are SGHDN and FVKESK. As DNA, the CDR3 is TGTGCCAGCAGCCAAGCCCTTGGCGAGCAGTTCTTC. Residues: CASSQALGEQFF.

This clone was seen ten or more times. The chain combines TRBV7-3 with TRBJ1-5; D might be TRBD1 (5 bases). There are 17 residues in the CDR3. Germline V gene lookup returns CDR1 SGHTA and CDR2 FQGTGA. Trimming cost V 4 bases and J 0 bases, with 16 bases left between them. The CDR3 protein is CASSYLGTGYSNQPQHF. In DNA, the CDR3 is TGTGCCAGCAGCTACCTTGGGACTGGGTATAGCAATCAGCCCCAGCATTTT.

The chain recombines TRBV5-1 with TRBJ2-5; 7 bases agree with TRBD2. The V gene end was trimmed by 7 bases and the J gene end by 4 bases; junction bases not matched to a gene: 13. Looked up from germline, CDR1 is SGHRS and CDR2 is YFSETQ. The CDR3 spans 15 residues. CDR3 coding DNA: TGCGCCAGCGGAGGCCTCGTGGGGGAGGGAGAGACCCAGTACTTC. Its translation is CASGGLVGEGETQYF.

The chain has TRBV6-2 or TRBV6-3 and TRBJ2-7, with 11 bases identical to TRBD1. Germline V CDR1 and CDR2: MNHEY, SVGEGT. V lost 0 bases and J lost 4; bases outside the gene matches: 8. The CDR3 has 17 amino acids. The CDR3 loop is CASSYSGTGGRLYEQYF. CDR3 DNA sequence: TGTGCCAGCAGTTACTCCGGGACAGGGGGAAGGTTGTACGAGCAGTACTTC.

As regards this clone: A read error may account for a junction end that differs from germline. This chain links TRBV29-1 with TRBJ2-7, with 8 nucleotides matching TRBD1. CDR1 and CDR2 from the germline V gene are SQVTM and ANQGSEA. The CDR3 spans 14 residues. This CDR3 is CSVEGGQESYEQYF. The DNA of the CDR3 is TGCAGCGTCGAAGGGGGACAGGAGTCCTACGAGCAGTACTTC.

The V gene is TRBV19, the J gene TRBJ2-2, with D perhaps matching TRBD2 (5 bases). Between the trimmed V and J ends, which lost 11 bases and 0 bases, there was a span of 10 bases. Looked up from germline, CDR1 is LNHDA and CDR2 is SQIVND (reference sequence). This CDR3 region has 13 residues. CDR3 amino acids: CAGEGANTGELFF. CDR3 nucleotides: TGTGCCGGAGAGGGCGCGAACACCGGGGAGCTGTTTTTT.

The rearrangement links TRBV6-1 to TRBJ1-1; 10 nucleotides align to TRBD1. There are 15 residues in the CDR3. The V gene's germline CDR1 is MNHNS and CDR2 SASEGT. The junction had 11 bases not matched to a gene; V was cut back by 2 bases and J by 11 bases. The CDR3 loop reads CASSEMGQGISVAFF. The CDR3 coding sequence is TGTGCCAGCAGTGAAATGGGACAGGGGATTTCGGTGGCTTTCTTT.

This clone was observed a single time. This chain connects TRBV7-3 to TRBJ2-7, with a weak D call TRBD1 (5 bases). V gave up 5 bases and J gave up 6 bases, with 17 bases separating them. Looked up from germline, CDR1 is SGHTA and CDR2 is FQGTGA. This CDR3 region has 14 residues. The chain's CDR3 is CASSPPGASSEQYF. In DNA, the CDR3 is TGTGCCAGCAGCCCCCCTGGGGCCTCATCCGAGCAGTACTTC.

The V gene is TRBV11-2, the J gene TRBJ2-5; D perhaps matches TRBD1 (7 bases). V was cut by 7 bases and J by 5 bases, with 14 bases left in between. CDR1 is SGHAT and CDR2 is FQNNGV in the germline V gene. The CDR3 totals 13 residues. DNA for the CDR3: TGTGCCAGCACCGGAGGGGGCGGGGAGACCCAGTACTTC. Protein product: CASTGGGGETQYF.

This clone was detected a few times. V usage is TRBV18 and J usage is TRBJ1-4; 9 bases agree with TRBD1. There are 14 residues in the CDR3. The V gene's germline CDR1 is KGHSH and CDR2 LQKENI. Unmatched junction bases numbered 4, after V lost 3 bases and J lost 8 bases. In DNA, the CDR3 is TGTGCCAGCTCACCGGACAGGGGAATCGAAAAACTGTTTTTT. Amino acid sequence: CASSPDRGIEKLFF.

V is TRBV6-5 and J is TRBJ1-5, with D possibly TRBD1 on 5 matching bases. The germline V gene encodes CDR1 MNHEY and CDR2 SVGAGI. The V and J ends lost 6 bases and 1 base respectively, with 7 bases between them. CDR3 length: 13 amino acids. The CDR3 DNA sequence: TGTGCCAGCAGGCGGGGGAGCAATCAGCCCCAGCATTTT. Residues: CASRRGSNQPQHF.

The J gene is TRBJ2-1, the V gene TRBV9; 9 positions agree with TRBD1. Germline lookup yields CDR1 SGDLS and CDR2 YYNGEE. The CDR3 is made up of 15 amino acids. V was clipped by 3 bases and J by 9 bases; unmatched bases: 10. CDR3 loop: CASSGGQGGIFEQFF. The CDR3 DNA reads TGTGCCAGCAGCGGGGGACAGGGAGGCATTTTTGAGCAGTTCTTC.

This clone appeared a single time. The chain employs TRBV19 and TRBJ1-1; D perhaps matches TRBD1 (6 bases). CDR1 is LNHDA and CDR2 is SQIVND in the germline V gene (reference sequence). CDR3 length equals 16 residues. Trimming cost V 10 bases and J 1 base, with 22 bases left between them. The CDR3 coding sequence is TGTGCCACCTCCTCAGAGGGAGGGGGTCAGAACACTGAAGCTTTCTTT. It yields the protein CATSSEGGGQNTEAFF.

The rearrangement uses TRBV19 and TRBJ2-2; possible D gene TRBD1, 5 bases. Germline V gene sequence: CDR1 LNHDA, CDR2 SQIVND (reference sequence). Deletions cut 4 bases from V and 4 bases from J, with 7 bases between. CDR3 size: 13 residues. The CDR3 DNA follows: TGTGCCAGTAGTAGGACAATCACCGGGGAGCTGTTTTTT. Translated, it gives CASSRTITGELFF.

CDR3 protein: CASSQTDFQETQYF. CDR3 in DNA: TGCGCCAGCAGCCAAACGGACTTTCAAGAGACCCAGTACTTC. This sequence joins TRBV4-1 and TRBJ2-5, with D possibly matching TRBD2 (5 bases). Trimming cost V 2 bases and J 2 bases, with 9 bases left between them. This CDR3 region has 14 residues. Looked up from germline, CDR1 is MGHRA and CDR2 is YSYEKL.

J is TRBJ1-5 and V is TRBV11-2; 7 nucleotides align to TRBD1. The CDR3 extends over 15 amino acids. With 1 base clipped from V and 3 bases from J, the junction kept 3 bases outside the gene matches. In germline, CDR1 is SGHAT, CDR2 FQNNGV. CDR3 nucleotides: TGTGCCAGCAGCTTAGCTGGACAGGACAATCAGCCCCAGCATTTT. It encodes CASSLAGQDNQPQHF.

This clone was observed a few times. The genes are TRBV18 and TRBJ1-6; a weak D match, TRBD1 (6 bases). The CDR3 sequence is 15 residues long. CDR1 is KGHSH and CDR2 is LQKENI in the germline V gene. Trimming removed 5 bases from V and 1 base from J, with 9 bases in between. CDR3 region: CASSSDRSYNSPLHF. DNA for the CDR3: TGTGCCAGCTCATCCGACAGGTCCTATAATTCACCCCTCCACTTT.

The chain recombines TRBV7-3 with TRBJ2-3; D might be TRBD2 (5 bases). This CDR3 spans 14 amino acids. Germline V CDR1 and CDR2: SGHTA, FQGTGA. V lost 1 base and J lost 4, with 9 bases in between. The CDR3 DNA follows: TGTGCCAGCAGCTTAAGTCCTAGCCCAGATACGCAGTATTTT. Protein sequence: CASSLSPSPDTQYF.

This sequence joins TRBV29-1 and TRBJ2-5, with 9 bases aligning to TRBD2. Losses at the gene ends were 7 bases for V and 5 bases for J; bases not matched to a gene: 5. The germline V gene encodes CDR1 SQVTM and CDR2 ANQGSEA. The CDR3 runs to 12 residues. The CDR3 sequence: CSAHTSGETQYF. CDR3 DNA: TGCAGCGCCCATACTAGCGGGGAGACCCAGTACTTC.

This chain uses TRBV5-1 with TRBJ2-7, with D uncertain. This CDR3 region has 14 residues. In germline, CDR1 is SGHRS, CDR2 YFSETQ. V dropped 4 bases and J dropped 0 bases, with 11 bases sitting between them. This CDR3 is CASSPQQFSYEQYF. The CDR3 DNA follows: TGCGCCAGCAGCCCCCAACAGTTCTCCTACGAGCAGTACTTC. Combining the CDR3 with reference TRBV5-1 and TRBJ2-7 gives the whole variable domain KAGVTQTPRYLIKTRGQQVTLSCSPISGHRSVSWYQQTPGQGLQFLFEYFSETQRNKGNFPGRFSGRQFSNSRSEMNVSTLELGDSALYLCASSPQQFSYEQYFGPGTRLTVT.

The chain employs TRBV5-6 and TRBJ2-4; D may be TRBD2 (5 bases). The CDR3 sequence is 14 residues long. V was clipped by 4 bases and J by 11 bases, with 19 bases between them. Germline V gives CDR1 SGHDT, CDR2 YYEEEE. The CDR3 region has the DNA TGTGCCAGCAGCCGCCAATGGGCTGGAGGATTTCAGTACTTC. Its protein product is CASSRQWAGGFQYF. The full variable domain, completed using reference TRBV5-6 and TRBJ2-4, is DAGVTQSPTHLIKTRGQQVTLRCSPKSGHDTVSWYQQALGQGPQFIFQYYEEEERQRGNFPDRFSGHQFPNYSSELNVNALLLGDSALYLCASSRQWAGGFQYFGAGTRLSVL.

The V gene is TRBV5-1, the J gene TRBJ1-2, with 8 bases that match TRBD1. Per the germline V gene, CDR1 is SGHRS and CDR2 is YFSETQ. This CDR3 is 16 amino acids long. With V trimmed by 0 bases and J by 3 bases, 7 bases remained unmatched. The DNA for the CDR3 is TGCGCCAGCAGCTTGGAGACAGGGGAGGGTGACTATGGCTACACCTTC. Protein product: CASSLETGEGDYGYTF.

The chain joins TRBV9 to TRBJ1-6; 7 bases line up with TRBD1. Germline-derived CDR1 and CDR2 are SGDLS and YYNGEE. This CDR3 region has 16 residues. V shed 2 bases and J 8 bases; nucleotides not matched to a gene: 10. This CDR3 reads CASSVAGQLLDSPLHF. The CDR3 DNA is TGTGCCAGCAGCGTCGCGGGACAGCTCTTGGATTCACCCCTCCACTTT.

This clone was counted once. V usage is TRBV6-2 or TRBV6-3 and J usage is TRBJ1-3; D possibly corresponds to TRBD1 (6 bases). V was clipped by 4 bases and J by 9 bases, with 16 bases between them. The CDR3 length is 14 residues. Per the germline V gene, CDR1 is MNHEY and CDR2 is SVGEGT. The CDR3 bases are TGTGCCAGCAGTTCCCGACAGGCGCTCGGCACCATATATTTT. The encoded protein is CASSSRQALGTIYF.

CDR3 in amino acids: CASSSTSGGERDTQYF. The DNA for the CDR3 is TGTGCCAGCAGTTCGACTAGCGGGGGGGAGAGGGATACGCAGTATTTT. The V gene is TRBV27, the J gene TRBJ2-3; TRBD2 matches at 14 bases. The CDR3 spans 16 residues. V shed 4 bases, J shed 6 bases, and the junction held 6 bases outside the gene matches. Germline V gene lookup returns CDR1 MNHEY and CDR2 SMNVEV (reference sequence).

This sequence joins TRBV3-1 (or the pseudogene TRBV3-2) and TRBJ1-1; the D is unclear. V gave up 6 bases and J gave up 6 bases, with 8 bases separating them. CDR1 and CDR2 from the germline V gene are LGHDT and YNNKEL (reference sequence). The CDR3 has 11 amino acids. The CDR3 nucleotides read TGTGCCAGCAGGAGAGGGCCTGAAGCTTTCTTT. It specifies CASRRGPEAFF.

The chain is built from TRBV6-5 and TRBJ1-6; 7 bases align to TRBD1. V lost 5 bases, J lost 9 bases, and 4 bases stayed unmatched. Germline V gene lookup returns CDR1 MNHEY and CDR2 SVGAGI. The CDR3 is 13 residues long. CDR3 region: CASSNDRVSPLHF. DNA for the CDR3: TGTGCCAGCAGTAACGACAGGGTTTCACCCCTCCACTTT.

This clone was detected a few times. V and J are TRBV7-3 and TRBJ2-1, with D possibly being TRBD2 (7 bases). This CDR3 contains 14 residues. Trimming shortened V by 4 bases and J by 7 bases, and 14 bases separated the two germline ends. Germline CDR1 and CDR2: SGHTA and FQGTGA. The CDR3 region is CASSSDRRGNEQFF. Here the CDR3 DNA reads TGTGCCAGCAGCTCTGACAGGCGGGGGAATGAGCAGTTCTTC. The full variable domain, rest sourced from reference TRBV7-3 and TRBJ2-1, is GAGVSQTPSNKVTEKGKYVELRCDPISGHTALYWYRQSLGQGPEFLIYFQGTGAADDSGLPNDRFFAVRPEGSVSTLKIQRTERGDSAVYLCASSSDRRGNEQFFGPGTRLTVL.

This chain uses TRBV7-6 with TRBJ2-1, with TRBD2 matching over 7 bases. This CDR3 contains 13 residues. Germline V gene lookup returns CDR1 SGHVS and CDR2 FNYEAQ. V lost 6 bases, J lost 8 bases, and 7 bases stayed unmatched. The DNA of the CDR3 is TGTGCCAGCAGTTTCCGGGCGGGGGATGAGCAGTTCTTC. Protein product: CASSFRAGDEQFF. The whole variable domain, filled in from reference TRBV7-6 and TRBJ2-1, reads GAGVSQSPRYKVTKRGQDVALRCDPISGHVSLYWYRQALGQGPEFLTYFNYEAQQDKSGLPNDRFSAERPEGSISTLTIQRTEQRDSAMYRCASSFRAGDEQFFGPGTRLTVL.